The 9 T cell receptor beta chains presented below share a single source sample, sequenced in a study of PD-L1 blockade in urothelial cancer. The time point here: peripheral blood 6 weeks after treatment start. The method was immunoSEQ multiplex PCR; TCRdb's version includes in-frame clones alone and lacks a portion of them. The profile shows 48,000 or so clones, about 86% of them singletons. The sequences come from PBMCs, collected around atezolizumab (anti-PD-L1) treatment. These receptor sequences come from a man aged 55-75 years with urothelial cancer.

The V gene is TRBV7-3, the J gene TRBJ2-3; a possible D gene is TRBD1 (6 bases). This CDR3 is 14 amino acids long. The germline V gene encodes CDR1 SGHTA and CDR2 FQGTGA. Trimming took 4 bases from V and 2 from J, leaving 10 bases between them. The CDR3 DNA sequence: TGTGCCAGCAGCTATCGGGACATCACAGATACGCAGTATTTT. This sequence encodes CASSYRDITDTQYF.

The gene calls are TRBV5-1 and TRBJ1-5; D uncertain. Trimming left V 4 bases short and J 7 bases short, with 12 bases between. CDR1 and CDR2 from the germline V gene are SGHRS and YFSETQ. The CDR3 has 13 amino acids. The CDR3 protein is CASSQDWLQPQHF. In DNA, the CDR3 is TGCGCCAGCAGCCAAGACTGGCTCCAGCCCCAGCATTTT.

The rearrangement joins TRBV28 to TRBJ1-5; the D gene is possibly TRBD1 (5 bases). This CDR3 spans 12 amino acids. Germline V gives CDR1 MDHEN, CDR2 SYDVKM. Trimming shortened V by 6 bases and J by 5 bases, and 8 bases separated the two germline ends. The CDR3 bases are TGTGCCAGCAGGTTGGGGCATCAGCCCCAGCATTTT. This gives the protein CASRLGHQPQHF.

The CDR3 protein is CSVLSGGGDTQYF. As DNA, the CDR3 is TGCAGTGTACTTAGCGGGGGGGGAGATACGCAGTATTTT. V usage is TRBV29-1 and J usage is TRBJ2-3, with 11 nucleotides matching TRBD2. The CDR3 consists of 13 residues. In germline, CDR1 is SQVTM, CDR2 ANQGSEA.

The chain couples TRBV19 to TRBJ1-5; D not certain. Germline V CDR1 and CDR2: LNHDA, SQIVND (reference sequence). Trimming cost V 9 bases and J 10 bases, with 7 bases left between them. The CDR3 loop spans 9 amino acids. The CDR3 sequence is CASPPPQHF. The CDR3 DNA sequence: TGTGCCAGCCCCCCTCCCCAGCATTTT.

The genes are TRBV6-5 and TRBJ1-2; 9 bases are shared with TRBD1. The CDR3 covers 15 residues. Losses at the gene ends were 5 bases for V and 7 bases for J; bases not matched to a gene: 11. Per germline, CDR1 MNHEY and CDR2 SVGAGI. In DNA form, the CDR3 reads TGTGCCAGCAGTCGAACTACAGGGGGCGCTTCTGGCTACACCTTC. Protein sequence: CASSRTTGGASGYTF.

The chain joins TRBV30 to TRBJ1-5; no clear D. This CDR3 region has 16 residues. The ends were cut back, 2 bases at V and 7 bases at J, with 21 bases in the middle. Germline values: CDR1 GTSNPN, CDR2 SVGIG (reference sequence). The chain's CDR3 is CAWSPMGRRGGQPQHF. The CDR3 DNA is TGTGCCTGGAGTCCGATGGGCCGCAGAGGAGGCCAGCCCCAGCATTTT.

V and J are TRBV5-1 and TRBJ1-1; perhaps TRBD1 as D (5 bases). Trimming cost V 2 bases and J 2 bases, with 7 bases left between them. The V gene's germline CDR1 is SGHRS and CDR2 YFSETQ. This CDR3 is built from 13 residues. The CDR3 reads CASSFDRNTEAFF. CDR3 in DNA: TGCGCCAGCAGCTTTGACAGAAACACTGAAGCTTTCTTT.

This clone was detected once. The chain combines TRBV2 with TRBJ2-5; 7 bases align to TRBD1. This CDR3 spans 17 amino acids. The germline CDR1 and CDR2 sequences are SNHLY and FYNNEI. V was pared by 5 bases and J by 4 bases, with 16 bases of the junction left unmatched. The CDR3 here is CASSRDSLTTRGETQYF. The CDR3 DNA is TGTGCCAGCAGTCGGGACAGCTTAACAACCCGGGGAGAGACCCAGTACTTC.